This TCR beta chain was identified during a study of blood T cells in healthy people across ages. Study outcomes and limitations: Per million T cells, TCR beta diversity dropped about linearly as age rose.

Using a J-beta primer mix together with a sample-barcoded 5' primer, a second PCR was run for roughly 7 to 12 cycles. Through a template-switch adaptor with 12 random nucleotides, each cDNA molecule received a tag. One entry per CDR3 protein results from TCRdb running MiXCR on the 5' RACE reads. The sample holds under 1,000,000 distinct CDR3 sequences, around 36% seen once. In the case of this clonotype: Its antigen is undetermined.

Each donor's blood draw was 8.5 to 10 milliliters of peripheral blood. Isolation yielded PBMCs, at least 7 million per sample, in every case. CDR1 is SGDLS, CDR2 YYNGEE, per germline. Germline trimming cut 0 bases from V and 5 bases from J; bases unmatched to any gene: 4. The CDR3 is 15 amino acids. The source of this sequence is a man aged 18 to 30 in good health. The J gene is TRBJ1-4, the V gene TRBV9; 7 bases agree with TRBD1. Sequencing input: blood. This chain's CDR3 is CASSVEGTDNEKLFF. The CDR3 bases are TGTGCCAGCAGCGTAGAGGGGACAGACAATGAAAAACTGTTTTTT. Full variable domain (rest looked up from reference TRBV9 and TRBJ1-4): DSGVTQTPKHLITATGQRVTLRCSPRSGDLSVYWYQQSLDQGLQFLIQYYNGEERAKGNILERFSAQQFPDLHSELNLSSLELGDSALYFCASSVEGTDNEKLFFGSGTQLSVL.